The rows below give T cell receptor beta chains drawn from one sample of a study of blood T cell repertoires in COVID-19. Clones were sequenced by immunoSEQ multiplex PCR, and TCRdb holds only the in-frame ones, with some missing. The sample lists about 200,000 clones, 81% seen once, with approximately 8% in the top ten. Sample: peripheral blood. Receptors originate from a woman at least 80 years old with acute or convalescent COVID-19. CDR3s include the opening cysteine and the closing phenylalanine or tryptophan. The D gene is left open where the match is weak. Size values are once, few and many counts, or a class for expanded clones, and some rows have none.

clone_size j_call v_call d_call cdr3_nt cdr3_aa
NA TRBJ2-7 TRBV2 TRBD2 TGTGCCAGCAGTGAAACTAGCGGGTTGGATCCCGAGCAGTACTTC CASSETSGLDPEQYF
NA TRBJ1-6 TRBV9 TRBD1 TGTGCCAGCAGCTCAGACCCCCCAGGGGGCGGAAATTCACCCCTCCACTTT CASSSDPPGGGNSPLHF
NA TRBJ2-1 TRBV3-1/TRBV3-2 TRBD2 TGTGCCAGCAGGCAATCGGGACTAGTGGACGATGAGCAGTTCTTC CASRQSGLVDDEQFF
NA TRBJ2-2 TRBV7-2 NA TGTGCCAGCAGGCCCACTAGCCCCGGGGAGCTGTTTTTT CASRPTSPGELFF
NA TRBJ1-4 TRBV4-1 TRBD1 TGCGCCAGCAGCCAAGAGGTACAGGGGCCTAATGAAAAACTGTTTTTT CASSQEVQGPNEKLFF
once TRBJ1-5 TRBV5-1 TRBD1 TGCGCCAGCAGCCCGTCCGGGACAGGGAATCAGCCCCAGCATTTT CASSPSGTGNQPQHF
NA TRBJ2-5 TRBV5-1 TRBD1 TGCGCCAGCAGCTTGATTCCGGGACAGGGGGCGGGTGAGACCCAGTACTTC CASSLIPGQGAGETQYF
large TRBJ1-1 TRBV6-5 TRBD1 TGTGCCAGCAGTTCCGGGACAGGGATCGAAGCTTTCTTT CASSSGTGIEAFF
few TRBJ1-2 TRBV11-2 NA TGTGCCAGCAGCTCTGCAGGCGATAACTATGGCTACACCTTC CASSSAGDNYGYTF
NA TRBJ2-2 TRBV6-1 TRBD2 TGTGCCAGCAGTGCCGAACTAGCGGCAAGGACGGGGGAGCTGTTTTTT CASSAELAARTGELFF
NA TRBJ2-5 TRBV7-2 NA TGTGCCAGCAGCTTAGTGCGGGGGCCCCAAGAGACCCAGTACTTC CASSLVRGPQETQYF
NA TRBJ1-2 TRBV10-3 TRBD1 TGTGCCATCAGTTCGGACAGGGGGGAATATGGCTACACCTTC CAISSDRGEYGYTF
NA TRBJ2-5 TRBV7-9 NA TGTGCCAGCAGCTTCCCCCGTATACAAGAGACCCAGTACTTC CASSFPRIQETQYF
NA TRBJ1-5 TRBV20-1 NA TGCAGTGCTAGTTCCAGGGCTTATAGCAATCAGCCCCAGCATTTT CSASSRAYSNQPQHF